The clone carrying this T cell receptor beta chain was detected a few times. Different DNA sequences within this sample yield the same CDR3. This sample stems from a study of blood T cell repertoires in COVID-19. Across the whole study: Nucleic acid was either cDNA or gDNA, and it came from T cells, B-cell-depleted T cells, or PBMCs.

Profiling relied on immunoSEQ multiplex PCR, and the TCRdb table lists in-frame clones only, not all of them. The repertoire includes around 300,000 clones, roughly 87% of them detected once, and 9% to 9.5% sits in the top ten. The germline V and J ends were trimmed by 6 bases and 1 base, with 6 bases remaining between them. This CDR3 has 11 residues. CDR1 and CDR2 (germline): DFQATT, SNEGSKA (reference sequence). The chain carries TRBV20-1 and TRBJ1-1; D unclear. The sample was peripheral blood. This clonotype originated in a man between 18 and 29 years old with active or convalescent COVID-19. In nucleotides, the CDR3 is TGCAGTGCAGGGAGGAACACTGAAGCTTTCTTT. Protein: CSAGRNTEAFF.